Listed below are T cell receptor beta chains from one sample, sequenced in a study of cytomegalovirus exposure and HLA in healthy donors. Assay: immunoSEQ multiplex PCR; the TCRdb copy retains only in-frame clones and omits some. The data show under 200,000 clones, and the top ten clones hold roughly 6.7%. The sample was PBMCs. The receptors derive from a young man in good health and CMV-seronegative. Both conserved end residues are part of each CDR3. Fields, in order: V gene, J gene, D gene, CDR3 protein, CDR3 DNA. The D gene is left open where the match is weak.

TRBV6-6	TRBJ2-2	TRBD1	CASSPPAGGTGELFF	TGTGCCAGCAGCCCCCCAGCAGGGGGAACCGGGGAGCTGTTTTTT
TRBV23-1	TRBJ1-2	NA	CASLGLYGYTF	TGCGCCAGCCTGGGACTCTATGGCTACACCTTC
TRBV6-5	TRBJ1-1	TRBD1	CASSRDRAWTEAFF	TGTGCCAGCAGTCGAGACAGGGCGTGGACTGAAGCTTTCTTT
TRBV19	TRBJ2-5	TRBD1	CASSTRTGGGETQYF	TGTGCCAGTAGCACCCGGACAGGGGGTGGAGAGACCCAGTACTTC
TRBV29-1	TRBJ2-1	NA	CSVQGWQIGRSSYNEQFF	TGCAGCGTTCAAGGGTGGCAGATTGGCCGGAGCTCCTACAATGAGCAGTTCTTC
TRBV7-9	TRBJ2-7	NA	CASSLPGESNSYEQYF	TGTGCCAGCAGCCTGCCAGGGGAATCTAACTCCTACGAGCAGTACTTC
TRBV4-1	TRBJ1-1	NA	CASSPAYGEYTEAFF	TGCGCCAGCAGCCCTGCGTACGGGGAATACACTGAAGCTTTCTTT
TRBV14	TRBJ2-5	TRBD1	CASSRLQGIRETQYF	TGTGCCAGCAGCCGCCTACAGGGGATCCGGGAGACCCAGTACTTC
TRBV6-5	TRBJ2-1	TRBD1	CASSRFRDRDNEQFF	TGTGCCAGCAGTCGCTTCCGGGACAGGGACAATGAGCAGTTCTTC
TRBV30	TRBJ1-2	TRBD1	CAWSPTGTGNYGYTF	TGTGCCTGGAGTCCAACCGGGACAGGGAACTATGGCTACACCTTC
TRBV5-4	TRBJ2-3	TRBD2	CASSGSSGRASRDTQYF	TGTGCCAGCAGCGGATCTAGCGGGAGGGCCTCTAGAGATACGCAGTATTTT
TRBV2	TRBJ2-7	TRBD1	CASRETGTGGYEQYF	TGTGCCAGCAGAGAAACCGGGACAGGGGGCTACGAGCAGTACTTC
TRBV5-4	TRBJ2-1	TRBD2	CASRLQRTGAGKNEQFF	TGTGCCAGCAGACTGCAGCGTACGGGAGCGGGGAAGAATGAGCAGTTCTTC
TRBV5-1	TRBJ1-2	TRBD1	CASSPTGQGNYGYTF	TGCGCCAGCAGCCCGACGGGACAGGGTAACTATGGCTACACCTTC
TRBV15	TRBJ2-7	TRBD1	CATSRVVGTGYYEQYF	TGTGCCACCAGCAGAGTCGTCGGGACAGGGTATTACGAGCAGTACTTC
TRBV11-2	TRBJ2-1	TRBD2	CASSLGGTSGSRLYNEQFF	TGTGCCAGCAGCTTAGGGGGGACTAGCGGGAGCAGGCTCTACAATGAGCAGTTCTTC
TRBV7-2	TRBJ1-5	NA	CASSLDWGGQPQHF	TGTGCCAGCAGCTTAGATTGGGGGGGACAGCCCCAGCATTTT
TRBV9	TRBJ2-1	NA	CASLSRGVNEQFF	TGTGCCAGCCTGAGCAGGGGAGTCAATGAGCAGTTCTTC
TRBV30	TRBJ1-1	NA	CAWSLEIMNTEAFF	TGTGCCTGGAGTCTAGAAATAATGAACACTGAAGCTTTCTTT
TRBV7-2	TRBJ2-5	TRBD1	CASSSGQGVETQYF	TGTGCCAGCAGCTCGGGACAGGGTGTGGAGACCCAGTACTTC
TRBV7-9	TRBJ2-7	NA	CASSFRLGEQYF	TGTGCCAGCAGCTTTAGATTGGGCGAGCAGTACTTC
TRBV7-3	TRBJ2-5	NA	CASSVRGQETQYF	TGTGCCAGCAGCGTCCGGGGCCAAGAGACCCAGTACTTC
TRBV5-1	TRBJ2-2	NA	CASSLDSASPNTGELFF	TGCGCCAGCAGCTTGGATAGTGCTAGCCCGAACACCGGGGAGCTGTTTTTT
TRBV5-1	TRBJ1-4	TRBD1	CASRGQFLEKLFF	TGCGCCAGTAGGGGACAGTTCCTTGAAAAACTGTTTTTT
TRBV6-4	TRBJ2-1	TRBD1	CASSEQEGTGGSNEQFF	TGTGCCAGCAGTGAGCAGGAAGGGACAGGGGGGAGCAATGAGCAGTTCTTC
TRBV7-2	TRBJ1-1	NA	CASSPQVWPANTEAFF	TGTGCCAGCAGCCCTCAGGTGTGGCCAGCGAACACTGAAGCTTTCTTT
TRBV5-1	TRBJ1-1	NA	CASSLGGGRNTEAFF	TGCGCCAGCAGCTTGGGAGGAGGGAGGAACACTGAAGCTTTCTTT